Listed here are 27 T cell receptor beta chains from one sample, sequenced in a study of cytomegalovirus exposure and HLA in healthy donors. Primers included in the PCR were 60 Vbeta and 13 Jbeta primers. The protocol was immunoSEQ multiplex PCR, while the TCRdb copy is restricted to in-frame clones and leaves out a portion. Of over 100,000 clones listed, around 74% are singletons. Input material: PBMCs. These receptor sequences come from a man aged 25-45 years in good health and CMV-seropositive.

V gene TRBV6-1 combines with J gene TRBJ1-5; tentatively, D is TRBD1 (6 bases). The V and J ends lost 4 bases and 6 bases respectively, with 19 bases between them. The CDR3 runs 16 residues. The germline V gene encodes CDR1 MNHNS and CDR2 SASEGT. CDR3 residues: CASSVWTAEGSQPQHF. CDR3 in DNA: TGTGCCAGCAGTGTCTGGACAGCTGAGGGGAGTCAGCCCCAGCATTTT.

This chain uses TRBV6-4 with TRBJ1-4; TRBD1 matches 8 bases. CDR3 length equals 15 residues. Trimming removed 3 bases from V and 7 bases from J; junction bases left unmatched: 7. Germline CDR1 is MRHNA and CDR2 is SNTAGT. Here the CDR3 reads CASSENSGQGEKLFF. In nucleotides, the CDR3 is TGTGCCAGCAGTGAGAACTCAGGACAGGGTGAAAAACTGTTTTTT.

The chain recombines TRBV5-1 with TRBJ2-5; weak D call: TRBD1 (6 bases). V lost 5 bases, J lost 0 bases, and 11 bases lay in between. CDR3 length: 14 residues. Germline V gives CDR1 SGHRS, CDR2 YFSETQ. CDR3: CASRGQSYQETQYF. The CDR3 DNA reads TGCGCCAGCAGGGGACAATCGTACCAAGAGACCCAGTACTTC.

CDR3 bases: TGTGCCAGTAGCCGAATTGAGGGGGCTCCTAATGAAAAACTGTTTTTT. Amino acid sequence: CASSRIEGAPNEKLFF. The chain joins TRBV19 to TRBJ1-4; 7 positions agree with TRBD1. Germline V CDR1 and CDR2: LNHDA, SQIVND (reference sequence). CDR3 size: 16 residues. Trimming took 6 bases from V and 3 from J; bases not matched to a gene: 10.

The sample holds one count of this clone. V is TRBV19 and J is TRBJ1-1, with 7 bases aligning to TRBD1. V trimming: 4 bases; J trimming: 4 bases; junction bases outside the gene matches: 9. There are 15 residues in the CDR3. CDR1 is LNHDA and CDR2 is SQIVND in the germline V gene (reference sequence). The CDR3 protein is CASSKGQKIGTEAFF. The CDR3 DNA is TGTGCCAGTAGTAAGGGACAGAAAATAGGCACTGAAGCTTTCTTT.

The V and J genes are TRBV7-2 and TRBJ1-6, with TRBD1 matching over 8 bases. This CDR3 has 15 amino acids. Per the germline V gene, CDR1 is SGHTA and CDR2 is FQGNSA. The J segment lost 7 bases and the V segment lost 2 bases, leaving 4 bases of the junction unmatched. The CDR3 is CASSLQGAGNSPLHF. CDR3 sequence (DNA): TGTGCCAGCAGCTTACAGGGGGCCGGGAATTCACCCCTCCACTTT.

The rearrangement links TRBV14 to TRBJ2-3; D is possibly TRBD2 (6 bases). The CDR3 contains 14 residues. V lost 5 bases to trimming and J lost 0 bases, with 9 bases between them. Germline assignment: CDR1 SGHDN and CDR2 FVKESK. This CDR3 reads CASSKGLSTDTQYF. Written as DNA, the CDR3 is TGTGCCAGCAGCAAGGGACTCAGCACAGATACGCAGTATTTT. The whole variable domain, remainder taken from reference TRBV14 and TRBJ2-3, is EAGVTQFPSHSVIEKGQTVTLRCDPISGHDNLYWYRRVMGKEIKFLLHFVKESKQDESGMPNNRFLAERTGGTYSTLKVQPAELEDSGVYFCASSKGLSTDTQYFGPGTRLTVL.

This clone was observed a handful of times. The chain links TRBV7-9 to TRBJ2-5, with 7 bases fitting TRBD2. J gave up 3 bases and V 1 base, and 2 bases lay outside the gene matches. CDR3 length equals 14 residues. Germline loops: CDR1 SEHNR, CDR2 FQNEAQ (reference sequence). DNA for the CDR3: TGTGCCAGCAGCTTAGGGCTAGCGGAAGAGACCCAGTACTTC. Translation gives CASSLGLAEETQYF.

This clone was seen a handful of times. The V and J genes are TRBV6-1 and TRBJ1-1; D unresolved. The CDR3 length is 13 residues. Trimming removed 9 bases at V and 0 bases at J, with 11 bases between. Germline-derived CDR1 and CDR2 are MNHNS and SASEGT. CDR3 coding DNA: TGTGCCAGTTCTTGGCCCGTGAACACTGAAGCTTTCTTT. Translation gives CASSWPVNTEAFF.

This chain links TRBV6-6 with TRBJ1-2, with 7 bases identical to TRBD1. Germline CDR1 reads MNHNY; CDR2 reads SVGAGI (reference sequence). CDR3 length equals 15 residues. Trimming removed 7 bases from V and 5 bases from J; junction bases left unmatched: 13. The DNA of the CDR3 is TGTGCCAGCACCGAGGGGGCTAGGAGTCCTTATGGCTACACCTTC. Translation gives CASTEGARSPYGYTF.

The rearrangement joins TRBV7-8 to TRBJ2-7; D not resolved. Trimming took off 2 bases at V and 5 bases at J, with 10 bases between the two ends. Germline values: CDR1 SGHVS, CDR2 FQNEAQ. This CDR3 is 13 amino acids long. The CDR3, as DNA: TGTGCCAGCAGCTTAAAACAGCCCAACGAGCAGTACTTC. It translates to CASSLKQPNEQYF.

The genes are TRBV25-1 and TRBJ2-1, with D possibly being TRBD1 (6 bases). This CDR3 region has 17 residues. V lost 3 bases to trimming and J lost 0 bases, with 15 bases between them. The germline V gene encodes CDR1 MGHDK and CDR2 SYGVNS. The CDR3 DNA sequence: TGTGCCAGCAGTGACACTCCCGGACAGCCCTCCTACAATGAGCAGTTCTTC. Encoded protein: CASSDTPGQPSYNEQFF.

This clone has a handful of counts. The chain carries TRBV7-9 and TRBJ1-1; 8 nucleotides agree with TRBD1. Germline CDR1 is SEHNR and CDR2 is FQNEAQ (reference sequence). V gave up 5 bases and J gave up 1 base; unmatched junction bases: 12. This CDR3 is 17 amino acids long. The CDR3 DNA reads TGTGCCAGCAGCCCACGGACAGGGCTCGGCGGGAACACTGAAGCTTTCTTT. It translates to CASSPRTGLGGNTEAFF.

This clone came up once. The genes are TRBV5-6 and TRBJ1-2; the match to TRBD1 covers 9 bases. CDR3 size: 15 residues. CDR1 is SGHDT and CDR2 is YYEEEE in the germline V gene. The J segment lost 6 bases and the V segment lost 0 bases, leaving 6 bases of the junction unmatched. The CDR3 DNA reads TGTGCCAGCAGCTTGGCCCCTACAGGGGGCGATGGCTACACCTTC. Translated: CASSLAPTGGDGYTF.

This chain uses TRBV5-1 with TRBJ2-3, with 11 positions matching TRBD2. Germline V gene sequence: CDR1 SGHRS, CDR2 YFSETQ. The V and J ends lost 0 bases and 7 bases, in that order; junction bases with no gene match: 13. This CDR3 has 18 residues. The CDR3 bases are TGCGCCAGCAGCTTGGCCGGGCTAGCGGGGGGTCTCCCCCATACGCAGTATTTT. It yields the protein CASSLAGLAGGLPHTQYF.

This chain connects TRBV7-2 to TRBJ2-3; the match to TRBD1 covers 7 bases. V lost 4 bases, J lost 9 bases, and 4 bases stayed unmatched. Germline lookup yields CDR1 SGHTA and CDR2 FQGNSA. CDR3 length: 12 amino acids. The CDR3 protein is CASSSDRATQYF. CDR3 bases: TGTGCCAGCAGCTCCGACAGGGCGACGCAGTATTTT.

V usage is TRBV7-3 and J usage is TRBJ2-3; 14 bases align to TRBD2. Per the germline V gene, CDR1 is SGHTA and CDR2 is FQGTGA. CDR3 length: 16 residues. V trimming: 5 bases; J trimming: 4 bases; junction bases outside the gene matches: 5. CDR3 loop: CASSVGLAGGPDTQYF. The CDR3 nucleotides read TGTGCCAGCAGCGTCGGACTAGCGGGGGGTCCAGATACGCAGTATTTT.

CDR3 bases: TGTGCCAGCTGCCGACAGATTGGCAATCAGCCCCAGCATTTT. As protein: CASCRQIGNQPQHF. J is TRBJ1-5 and V is TRBV6-1, with D maybe TRBD1 (5 bases). Germline V gene lookup returns CDR1 MNHNS and CDR2 SASEGT. The CDR3 totals 14 residues. The V end lost 8 bases, the J end lost 2 bases, and 13 bases lay between the germline ends.

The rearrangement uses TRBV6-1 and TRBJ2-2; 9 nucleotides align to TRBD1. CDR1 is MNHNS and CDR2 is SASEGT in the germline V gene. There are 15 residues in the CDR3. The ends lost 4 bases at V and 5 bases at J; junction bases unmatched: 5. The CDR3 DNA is TGTGCCAGCAGTGGGGGACAGGGAGATACCGGGGAGCTGTTTTTT. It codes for CASSGGQGDTGELFF.

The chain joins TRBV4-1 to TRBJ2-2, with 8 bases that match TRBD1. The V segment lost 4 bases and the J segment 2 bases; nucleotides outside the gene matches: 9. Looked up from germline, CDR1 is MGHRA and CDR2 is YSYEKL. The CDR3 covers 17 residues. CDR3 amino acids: CASSPTPGQDNTGELFF. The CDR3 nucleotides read TGCGCCAGCAGCCCGACTCCGGGACAGGATAACACCGGGGAGCTGTTTTTT.

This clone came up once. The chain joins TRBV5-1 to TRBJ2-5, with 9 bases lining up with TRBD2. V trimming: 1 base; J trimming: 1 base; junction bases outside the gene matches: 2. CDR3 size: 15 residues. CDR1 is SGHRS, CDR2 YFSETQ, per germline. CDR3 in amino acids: CASSLTSGFQETQYF. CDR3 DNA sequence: TGCGCCAGCAGCTTGACTAGCGGGTTCCAAGAGACCCAGTACTTC. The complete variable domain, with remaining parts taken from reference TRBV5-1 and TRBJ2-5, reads KAGVTQTPRYLIKTRGQQVTLSCSPISGHRSVSWYQQTPGQGLQFLFEYFSETQRNKGNFPGRFSGRQFSNSRSEMNVSTLELGDSALYLCASSLTSGFQETQYFGPGTRLLVL.

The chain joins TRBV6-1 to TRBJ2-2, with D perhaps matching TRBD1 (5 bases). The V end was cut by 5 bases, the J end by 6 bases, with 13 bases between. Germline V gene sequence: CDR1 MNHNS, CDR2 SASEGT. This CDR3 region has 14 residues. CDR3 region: CASSPGPTSGELFF. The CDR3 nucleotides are TGTGCCAGCAGTCCAGGGCCCACGTCCGGGGAGCTGTTTTTT.

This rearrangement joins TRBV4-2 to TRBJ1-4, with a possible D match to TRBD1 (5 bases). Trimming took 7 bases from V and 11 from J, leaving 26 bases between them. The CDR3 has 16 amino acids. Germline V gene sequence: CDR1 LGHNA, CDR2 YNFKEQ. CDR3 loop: CASTPSKDIVPGKLFF. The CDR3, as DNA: TGTGCCAGCACCCCCTCGAAGGACATAGTGCCAGGGAAACTGTTTTTT.

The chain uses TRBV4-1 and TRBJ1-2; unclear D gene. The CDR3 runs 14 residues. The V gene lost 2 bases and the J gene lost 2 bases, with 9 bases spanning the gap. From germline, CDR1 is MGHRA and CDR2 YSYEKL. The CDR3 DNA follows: TGCGCCAGCAGCCAAATAATCCGGAACTATGGCTACACCTTC. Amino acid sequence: CASSQIIRNYGYTF.

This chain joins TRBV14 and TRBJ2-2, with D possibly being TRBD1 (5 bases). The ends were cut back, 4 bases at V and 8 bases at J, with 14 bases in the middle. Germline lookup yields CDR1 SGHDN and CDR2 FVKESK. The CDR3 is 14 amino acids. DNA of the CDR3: TGTGCCAGCAGCCTCCGAACAGGTGCAGGGGAGCTGTTTTTT. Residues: CASSLRTGAGELFF.

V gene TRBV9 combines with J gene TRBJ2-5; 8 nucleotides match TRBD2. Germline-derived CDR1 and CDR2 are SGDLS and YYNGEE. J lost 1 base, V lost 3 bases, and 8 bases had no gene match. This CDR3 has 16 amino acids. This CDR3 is CASSEGGGGLQETQYF. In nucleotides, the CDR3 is TGTGCCAGCAGCGAGGGCGGCGGGGGGCTCCAAGAGACCCAGTACTTC. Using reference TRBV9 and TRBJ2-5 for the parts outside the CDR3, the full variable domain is DSGVTQTPKHLITATGQRVTLRCSPRSGDLSVYWYQQSLDQGLQFLIQYYNGEERAKGNILERFSAQQFPDLHSELNLSSLELGDSALYFCASSEGGGGLQETQYFGPGTRLLVL.

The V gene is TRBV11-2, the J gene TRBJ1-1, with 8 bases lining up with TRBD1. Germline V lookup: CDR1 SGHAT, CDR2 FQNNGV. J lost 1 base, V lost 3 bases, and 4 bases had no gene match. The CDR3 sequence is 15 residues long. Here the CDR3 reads CASSFTGGTNTEAFF. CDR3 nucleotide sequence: TGTGCCAGCAGCTTCACAGGGGGAACGAACACTGAAGCTTTCTTT.